One sample yielded the 25 T cell receptor beta chains listed below, sequenced in a study of response to subunit inactivated influenza vaccine. MiXCR was run by TCRdb on the RT-PCR reads, yielding one entry per CDR3 protein. There are about 190,000 distinct CDR3 sequences in the sample; 14% occur only once, and 26% lies in the top ten. The specimen comprised CD8+ T cells sorted from PBMCs, sampled roughly 5 days after vaccination. These receptors originate from a man in his forties or fifties who received an inactivated influenza vaccine.

This clonotype was found many times. The chain is built from TRBV11-2 and TRBJ2-7, with D perhaps TRBD2 (6 bases). With 3 bases removed from V and 6 bases from J, the gap between germline ends came to 12 bases. The germline gives CDR1 SGHAT, CDR2 FQNNGV. CDR3 length equals 13 residues. The CDR3: CASSFGQGGEQYF. In DNA, the CDR3 is TGTGCCAGCAGCTTCGGGCAGGGAGGCGAGCAGTACTTC.

This clonotype has just a few counts. The V and J genes are TRBV25-1 and TRBJ2-2, with D possibly matching TRBD2 (6 bases). The V end was cut by 1 base, the J end by 0 bases, with 9 bases between. Germline V gives CDR1 MGHDK, CDR2 SYGVNS. The CDR3 contains 16 residues. This CDR3 reads CASSEFPGANTGELFF. Written as DNA, the CDR3 is TGTGCCAGCAGTGAATTTCCGGGAGCGAACACCGGGGAGCTGTTTTTT.

The V gene is TRBV5-1, the J gene TRBJ2-1; TRBD1 matches at 7 bases. Trimming at V came to 3 bases and at J to 4 bases, leaving 10 bases not matched to a gene. CDR3 length: 16 residues. CDR1 SGHRS and CDR2 YFSETQ come from the germline V gene. CDR3 in DNA: TGCGCCAGCAGCTCTTTGGACAGGCTAAGTTACAATGAGCAGTTCTTC. This gives the protein CASSSLDRLSYNEQFF.

The chain combines TRBV12-3 or TRBV12-4 with TRBJ2-1; TRBD2 agrees at 7 bases. Trimming at V came to 6 bases and at J to 4 bases, leaving 12 bases not matched to a gene. CDR3 length: 16 amino acids. The CDR3 DNA reads as TGTGCCAGCAGGCCTACCAGCGGGGAACAATACAATGAGCAGTTCTTC. Amino acid sequence: CASRPTSGEQYNEQFF.

J is TRBJ2-1 and V is TRBV24-1, with TRBD1 matching 8 bases. The CDR3 is 11 amino acids. V was clipped by 11 bases and J by 8 bases; unmatched bases: 4. From germline, CDR1 is KGHDR and CDR2 SFDVKD. The CDR3 nucleotides are TGTGCCATCGACAGGGGCGATGAGCAGTTCTTC. Its translation is CAIDRGDEQFF.

This clonotype has ten or more counts. This chain connects TRBV3-1 to TRBJ2-3; 13 nucleotides agree with TRBD2. The V and J ends lost 4 bases and 4 bases, in that order; junction bases with no gene match: 8. Per germline, CDR1 LGHDT and CDR2 YNNKEL (reference sequence). The CDR3 loop spans 17 amino acids. CDR3 bases: TGTGCCAGCAGCCTAACTAGCGGGGGGGCGTGGTCAGATACGCAGTATTTT. Its protein product is CASSLTSGGAWSDTQYF.

This clonotype was picked up a small number of times. The chain joins TRBV27 to TRBJ2-7; D gene unclear. CDR3 length equals 15 residues. Trimming removed 0 bases from V and 6 bases from J, with 15 bases in between. Germline V lookup: CDR1 MNHEY, CDR2 SMNVEV (reference sequence). CDR3 sequence reads: CASSLSWSFPSEQYF. Written as DNA, the CDR3 is TGTGCCAGCAGTTTATCTTGGAGCTTTCCTTCCGAGCAGTACTTC.

This clonotype came up a few times. This sequence joins TRBV7-9 and TRBJ2-1; D call uncertain. V lost 1 base to trimming and J lost 3 bases, with 7 bases between them. The CDR3 runs to 14 residues. The germline V gene has CDR1 SEHNR and CDR2 FQNEAQ (reference sequence). The CDR3 here is CASSLVLDYNEQFF. CDR3 DNA: TGTGCCAGCAGCTTAGTTCTAGACTACAATGAGCAGTTCTTC.

This clonotype was detected only a few times. In nucleotides, the CDR3 is TGCGCCAGCAGCCAGGGCCCGGGACAGGACCAAGAGACCCAGTACTTC. Translated, it gives CASSQGPGQDQETQYF. The genes are TRBV4-1 and TRBJ2-5, with 8 nucleotides matching TRBD1. Germline V CDR1 and CDR2: MGHRA, YSYEKL. V lost 3 bases to trimming and J lost 0 bases; unmatched junction nucleotides: 6. The CDR3 length is 16 residues.

DNA for the CDR3: TGTGCCAGCACCTGGGGACTAGCGAGGAATGAGCAGTTCTTC. It specifies CASTWGLARNEQFF. The chain uses TRBV7-6 and TRBJ2-1, with 10 bases that match TRBD2. The junction had 7 bases not matched to a gene; V was cut back by 7 bases and J by 7 bases. Germline assignment: CDR1 SGHVS and CDR2 FNYEAQ. The CDR3 has 14 residues.

This clonotype came up a few times. Here the CDR3 reads CSVRGGTVNTEAFF. The CDR3 region has the DNA TGCAGCGTTCGCGGGGGGACGGTTAACACTGAAGCTTTCTTT. V gene TRBV29-1 combines with J gene TRBJ1-1, with D perhaps TRBD1 (5 bases). This CDR3 contains 14 residues. V was clipped by 5 bases and J by 2 bases, with 15 bases between them. Germline V gene sequence: CDR1 SQVTM, CDR2 ANQGSEA.

There are a few counts of this clonotype. The rearrangement joins TRBV7-8 to TRBJ2-3; TRBD2 agrees at 13 bases. The CDR3 is 18 residues long. Germline CDR1 reads SGHVS; CDR2 reads FQNEAQ. Trimming took 5 bases from V and 2 from J; bases not matched to a gene: 10. CDR3: CASSLTSGGFPDTDTQYF. CDR3 sequence (DNA): TGTGCCAGCAGCCTGACTAGCGGGGGGTTTCCTGACACAGATACGCAGTATTTT. The complete variable domain, with remaining parts taken from reference TRBV7-8 and TRBJ2-3, reads GAGVSQSPRYKVAKRGQDVALRCDPISGHVSLFWYQQALGQGPEFLTYFQNEAQLDKSGLPSDRFFAERPEGSVSTLKIQRTQQEDSAVYLCASSLTSGGFPDTDTQYFGPGTRLTVL.

The table lists this clonotype with many counts. The chain is built from TRBV14 and TRBJ2-7; a weak D match, TRBD1 (6 bases). Germline V gene lookup returns CDR1 SGHDN and CDR2 FVKESK. V was cut by 1 base and J by 6 bases, with 7 bases left in between. There are 12 residues in the CDR3. Here the CDR3 DNA reads TGTGCCAGCAGCCAAGTCAGGGGCGAGCAGTACTTC. Translated: CASSQVRGEQYF.

V gene TRBV11-1 combines with J gene TRBJ2-5, with D unclear. The length of the CDR3 is 19 residues. V lost 4 bases to trimming and J lost 0 bases, with 24 bases between them. The germline gives CDR1 SGHAT, CDR2 FQDESV (reference sequence). The CDR3 spells CASSSRSVTPILHQETQYF. CDR3 nucleotides: TGTGCCAGCAGCTCAAGATCCGTAACCCCTATACTGCACCAAGAGACCCAGTACTTC. Full variable domain (remainder filled in from reference TRBV11-1 and TRBJ2-5): EAEVAQSPRYKITEKSQAVAFWCDPISGHATLYWYRQILGQGPELLVQFQDESVVDDSQLPKDRFSAERLKGVDSTLKIQPAELGDSAMYLCASSSRSVTPILHQETQYFGPGTRLLVL.

This clonotype was picked up a small number of times. The J gene is TRBJ2-7, the V gene TRBV7-6; 8 bases align to TRBD1. The V gene's germline CDR1 is SGHVS and CDR2 FNYEAQ. The CDR3 totals 15 residues. V was clipped by 0 bases and J by 3 bases; unmatched bases: 4. The CDR3 DNA reads TGTGCCAGCAGCTTAGCCCAAGGACAGGGCTACGAGCAGTACTTC. Translation gives CASSLAQGQGYEQYF.

This clonotype came up a few times. The genes are TRBV3-1 and TRBJ2-1; TRBD2 agrees at 7 bases. J gave up 4 bases and V 4 bases, and 4 bases lay outside the gene matches. The CDR3 loop spans 14 amino acids. Germline CDR1 reads LGHDT; CDR2 reads YNNKEL (reference sequence). The CDR3 spells CASSPGGGYNEQFF. CDR3 coding DNA: TGTGCCAGCAGCCCGGGGGGTGGTTACAATGAGCAGTTCTTC.

V is TRBV5-1 and J is TRBJ1-1; no firm D call. The germline gives CDR1 SGHRS, CDR2 YFSETQ. The ends were cut back, 3 bases at V and 6 bases at J, with 9 bases in the middle. CDR3 length: 12 residues. CDR3 sequence: CASSSGGPEAFF. The CDR3 DNA reads as TGCGCCAGCAGCTCGGGCGGCCCTGAAGCTTTCTTT.

This rearrangement joins TRBV20-1 to TRBJ2-1; 12 bases match TRBD2. The germline gives CDR1 DFQATT, CDR2 SNEGSKA (reference sequence). V lost 2 bases to trimming and J lost 9 bases; unmatched junction nucleotides: 17. The CDR3 runs 18 residues. In DNA form, the CDR3 reads TGCAGTGCTAGATCCGATATGACTAGCGGGAGATTTAGGAGTGAGCAGTTCTTC. It translates to CSARSDMTSGRFRSEQFF.

This rearrangement joins TRBV30 to TRBJ2-7; possibly TRBD1 for D (5 bases). Per the germline V gene, CDR1 is GTSNPN and CDR2 is SVGIG (reference sequence). Trimming cost V 2 bases and J 7 bases, with 12 bases left between them. The CDR3 length is 12 residues. The chain's CDR3 is CAWSLRGYEQYF. CDR3 bases: TGTGCCTGGAGTCTTAGGGGCTATGAGCAGTACTTC.

This clonotype was seen a handful of times. This rearrangement joins TRBV12-3 or TRBV12-4 to TRBJ2-1, with TRBD1 matching 8 bases. This CDR3 has 17 amino acids. The V segment lost 8 bases and the J segment 5 bases; nucleotides outside the gene matches: 17. CDR3 coding DNA: TGTGCCAGCGAATTATACCCTTGGACAGGGAATGACAATGAGCAGTTCTTC. It codes for CASELYPWTGNDNEQFF.

There are a few counts of this clonotype. The V and J genes are TRBV7-3 and TRBJ2-2; D perhaps matches TRBD1 (6 bases). Germline V CDR1 and CDR2: SGHTA, FQGTGA. V was clipped by 4 bases and J by 6 bases, with 12 bases between them. This CDR3 comprises 14 residues. The CDR3: CASSYQQGSGELFF. CDR3 sequence (DNA): TGTGCCAGCAGCTACCAACAGGGATCCGGGGAGCTGTTTTTT.

The J gene is TRBJ1-5, the V gene TRBV4-2; D remains ambiguous. The V end was cut by 0 bases, the J end by 3 bases, with 9 bases between. The germline CDR1 and CDR2 sequences are LGHNA and YNFKEQ. The CDR3 covers 15 residues. CDR3 loop: CASSQEENTNQPQHF. The CDR3 DNA is TGTGCCAGCAGCCAAGAGGAGAATACCAATCAGCCCCAGCATTTT.

This sequence joins TRBV4-3 and TRBJ2-3; 11 bases fit TRBD2. The V gene end was trimmed by 4 bases and the J gene end by 0 bases; junction bases not matched to a gene: 3. CDR3 length: 16 residues. Germline CDR1 reads LGHNA; CDR2 reads YSLEER. CDR3 in amino acids: CASSRGLADSTDTQYF. In DNA form, the CDR3 reads TGCGCCAGCAGCCGGGGACTAGCGGATAGCACAGATACGCAGTATTTT.

This chain connects TRBV6-1 to TRBJ2-3; 7 positions agree with TRBD1. The CDR3 is made up of 13 amino acids. The junction had 5 bases not matched to a gene; V was cut back by 5 bases and J by 6 bases. The germline CDR1 and CDR2 sequences are MNHNS and SASEGT. This chain's CDR3 is CASSTGVVDTQYF. CDR3 DNA sequence: TGTGCCAGCAGTACAGGGGTCGTCGATACGCAGTATTTT.

This clonotype was found a few times. The DNA for the CDR3 is TGTGCCAGCAGTTTACTAACAGGGGGGACCTACGAGCAGTACTTC. It yields the protein CASSLLTGGTYEQYF. The chain carries TRBV28 and TRBJ2-7, with 8 bases lining up with TRBD1. The CDR3 runs 15 residues. CDR1 is MDHEN and CDR2 is SYDVKM in the germline V gene. The J segment lost 2 bases and the V segment lost 2 bases, leaving 5 bases of the junction unmatched. The full variable domain, with the rest looked up from reference TRBV28 and TRBJ2-7, is DVKVTQSSRYLVKRTGEKVFLECVQDMDHENMFWYRQDPGLGLRLIYFSYDVKMKEKGDIPEGYSVSREKKERFSLILESASTNQTSMYLCASSLLTGGTYEQYFGPGTRLTVT.